A selection of T cell receptor beta chains follows, all from one sample in a study of CD8 T cells in ankylosing spondylitis. TCRdb fed the 5' RACE reads into MiXCR, producing one record per CDR3 protein. Of a few hundred thousand distinct CDR3 sequences in the sample, 20% were seen once. Sequencing was carried out using blood, either unsorted or a sorted T cell fraction (not recorded which). All receptors derive from a male donor with ankylosing spondylitis or in good health (not recorded which). The CDR3 runs from the conserved cysteine through the conserved F or W. The D gene is left open where the match is weak. Clone size is given for some rows only: seen once, a few or many times, or a class if the clone is expanded.

v_call: TRBV4-1; d_call: TRBD2; clone_size: few; j_call: TRBJ2-2; cdr3_aa: CASSPRGSGETGELFF; cdr3_nt: TGCGCCAGCAGCCCCCGAGGTAGCGGGGAAACCGGGGAGCTGTTTTTT
v_call: TRBV4-1; d_call: NA; clone_size: few; j_call: TRBJ2-5; cdr3_aa: CASSQGTVKGEETQYF; cdr3_nt: TGCGCCAGCAGCCAAGGTACCGTCAAGGGGGAAGAGACCCAGTACTTC
v_call: TRBV12-3/TRBV12-4; d_call: NA; clone_size: NA; j_call: TRBJ1-2; cdr3_aa: CASTQRPNYGYTF; cdr3_nt: TGTGCCAGCACACAGCGTCCTAACTATGGCTACACCTTC
v_call: TRBV27; d_call: TRBD1; clone_size: few; j_call: TRBJ1-1; cdr3_aa: CASKTGEAEAFF; cdr3_nt: TGTGCCAGCAAGACAGGGGAGGCTGAAGCTTTCTTT
v_call: TRBV29-1; d_call: NA; clone_size: many; j_call: TRBJ1-2; cdr3_aa: CSGGPEGYYGYTF; cdr3_nt: TGCAGCGGGGGCCCCGAGGGATACTATGGCTACACCTTC
v_call: TRBV7-6; d_call: NA; clone_size: NA; j_call: TRBJ1-1; cdr3_aa: CASSLGDGVGSAFF; cdr3_nt: TGTGCCAGCAGCTTAGGGGACGGAGTCGGGTCGGCTTTCTTT
v_call: TRBV5-6; d_call: NA; clone_size: NA; j_call: TRBJ2-7; cdr3_aa: CASSLYTGVLSYEQYF; cdr3_nt: TGTGCCAGCAGCTTGTACACAGGAGTACTTTCCTACGAGCAGTACTTC
v_call: TRBV21-1; d_call: NA; clone_size: few; j_call: TRBJ2-7; cdr3_aa: CASSTVKQGARYEQYF; cdr3_nt: TGTGCCAGCAGCACGGTTAAACAGGGGGCGAGGTACGAGCAGTACTTC
v_call: TRBV4-1; d_call: NA; clone_size: NA; j_call: TRBJ1-1; cdr3_aa: CASRQSGDPEAFF; cdr3_nt: TGCGCCAGCCGTCAGTCGGGGGACCCTGAAGCTTTCTTT
v_call: TRBV4-2; d_call: TRBD1; clone_size: few; j_call: TRBJ1-3; cdr3_aa: CASSPPDRAPGNTIYF; cdr3_nt: TGTGCCAGCAGCCCGCCGGACAGGGCCCCTGGAAACACCATATATTTT
v_call: TRBV20-1; d_call: NA; clone_size: NA; j_call: TRBJ1-2; cdr3_aa: CSAPNLFYGYTF; cdr3_nt: TGCAGTGCCCCAAACTTATTCTATGGCTACACCTTC
v_call: TRBV20-1; d_call: NA; clone_size: many; j_call: TRBJ2-1; cdr3_aa: CSASPLLASSYNEQFF; cdr3_nt: TGCAGTGCTAGCCCCCTCCTAGCGAGCTCCTACAATGAGCAGTTCTTC
v_call: TRBV24-1; d_call: NA; clone_size: NA; j_call: TRBJ2-2; cdr3_aa: CATSPPDETGELFF; cdr3_nt: TGTGCCACCAGCCCACCCGACGAGACCGGGGAGCTGTTTTTT
v_call: TRBV27; d_call: NA; clone_size: few; j_call: TRBJ1-2; cdr3_aa: CASSAAGYYGYTF; cdr3_nt: TGTGCCAGCAGTGCCGCTGGGTACTATGGCTACACCTTC
v_call: TRBV27; d_call: NA; clone_size: NA; j_call: TRBJ2-2; cdr3_aa: CASSLSHLTGELFF; cdr3_nt: TGTGCCAGCAGTTTATCACACCTCACCGGGGAGCTGTTTTTT
v_call: TRBV7-9; d_call: NA; clone_size: NA; j_call: TRBJ1-1; cdr3_aa: CASSLVVGPMNTEAFF; cdr3_nt: TGTGCCAGCAGCTTAGTCGTAGGACCTATGAACACTGAAGCTTTCTTT
v_call: TRBV15; d_call: NA; clone_size: NA; j_call: TRBJ2-5; cdr3_aa: CATSRGPDPRGETQYF; cdr3_nt: TGTGCCACCAGCAGAGGCCCGGACCCGCGGGGAGAGACCCAGTACTTC
v_call: TRBV7-6; d_call: NA; clone_size: NA; j_call: TRBJ2-5; cdr3_aa: CASSLALPRGQETQYF; cdr3_nt: TGTGCCAGCAGCTTAGCGCTGCCCAGGGGACAAGAGACCCAGTACTTC
v_call: TRBV4-1; d_call: NA; clone_size: few; j_call: TRBJ2-1; cdr3_aa: CASSQDVRNHNEQFF; cdr3_nt: TGCGCCAGCAGCCAAGATGTGAGGAACCACAATGAGCAGTTCTTC
v_call: TRBV20-1; d_call: NA; clone_size: NA; j_call: TRBJ2-5; cdr3_aa: CSASPTPMGLGGTQYF; cdr3_nt: TGCAGTGCTAGTCCAACCCCGATGGGGCTAGGGGGGACCCAGTACTTC
v_call: TRBV28; d_call: TRBD1; clone_size: NA; j_call: TRBJ2-7; cdr3_aa: CASARIQGAGEQYF; cdr3_nt: TGTGCCAGCGCCCGAATACAGGGGGCCGGAGAGCAGTACTTC
v_call: TRBV7-2; d_call: NA; clone_size: NA; j_call: TRBJ2-3; cdr3_aa: CASSTGVAGAAPYTQYF; cdr3_nt: TGTGCCAGCAGCACCGGAGTGGCGGGGGCCGCGCCTTATACGCAGTATTTT
v_call: TRBV19; d_call: NA; clone_size: NA; j_call: TRBJ2-5; cdr3_aa: CASSMSPGIKETQYF; cdr3_nt: TGTGCCAGTAGTATGAGTCCAGGGATAAAGGAGACCCAGTACTTC
v_call: TRBV12-3/TRBV12-4; d_call: TRBD2; clone_size: NA; j_call: TRBJ2-3; cdr3_aa: CASSAPLAGVLDTQYF; cdr3_nt: TGTGCCAGCAGTGCCCCTCTAGCGGGGGTTTTAGATACGCAGTATTTT
v_call: TRBV29-1; d_call: TRBD1; clone_size: few; j_call: TRBJ2-2; cdr3_aa: CSVVLTDRRPTGELFF; cdr3_nt: TGCAGCGTTGTTCTTACGGACAGGAGACCCACCGGGGAGCTGTTTTTT
v_call: TRBV12-3/TRBV12-4; d_call: NA; clone_size: many; j_call: TRBJ2-2; cdr3_aa: CASSPGPNTGELFF; cdr3_nt: TGTGCCAGCAGTCCCGGACCTAACACCGGGGAGCTGTTTTTT
v_call: TRBV20-1; d_call: TRBD1; clone_size: NA; j_call: TRBJ1-2; cdr3_aa: CSASDLRGDGYTF; cdr3_nt: TGCAGTGCTAGCGATCTCAGGGGGGACGGCTACACCTTC
v_call: TRBV5-6; d_call: NA; clone_size: few; j_call: TRBJ1-3; cdr3_aa: CASSLPDRTGNTIYF; cdr3_nt: TGTGCCAGCAGCCTCCCGGACAGAACTGGAAACACCATATATTTT
v_call: TRBV5-1; d_call: TRBD1; clone_size: few; j_call: TRBJ2-3; cdr3_aa: CASSFGTGGPDTQYF; cdr3_nt: TGCGCCAGCAGCTTCGGGACAGGGGGACCTGATACGCAGTATTTT
v_call: TRBV12-3/TRBV12-4; d_call: NA; clone_size: NA; j_call: TRBJ2-7; cdr3_aa: CASSLGAHEQYF; cdr3_nt: TGTGCCAGCAGTTTAGGAGCGCACGAGCAGTACTTC
v_call: TRBV28; d_call: NA; clone_size: NA; j_call: TRBJ2-3; cdr3_aa: CASSLSGIDTQYF; cdr3_nt: TGTGCCAGCAGTTTATCAGGGATTGACACGCAGTATTTT
v_call: TRBV19; d_call: NA; clone_size: NA; j_call: TRBJ2-7; cdr3_aa: CASSMEGYEQYF; cdr3_nt: TGTGCCAGTAGTATGGAAGGCTACGAGCAGTACTTC
v_call: TRBV5-1; d_call: NA; clone_size: NA; j_call: TRBJ2-7; cdr3_aa: CASREWEQYF; cdr3_nt: TGCGCCAGCAGGGAGTGGGAGCAGTACTTC
v_call: TRBV5-1; d_call: TRBD2; clone_size: NA; j_call: TRBJ2-7; cdr3_aa: CASSLGLGLASYEQYF; cdr3_nt: TGCGCCAGCAGCTTGGGTCTGGGACTAGCATCATACGAGCAGTACTTC
v_call: TRBV4-2; d_call: NA; clone_size: once; j_call: TRBJ2-5; cdr3_aa: CASSHTPREDFQETQYF; cdr3_nt: TGTGCCAGCAGCCATACCCCTCGCGAGGACTTCCAAGAGACCCAGTACTTC
v_call: TRBV20-1; d_call: TRBD2; clone_size: many; j_call: TRBJ2-1; cdr3_aa: CSARDTSGGDLEQFF; cdr3_nt: TGCAGTGCTAGAGATACGAGCGGGGGGGACCTTGAGCAGTTCTTC